A selection of T cell receptor beta chains follows, all from one sample in a study of cytomegalovirus exposure and HLA in healthy donors. Profiled with immunoSEQ multiplex PCR; TCRdb holds only in-frame clones, not every one. This table has about 160,000 clones, about four fifths appearing once. The sequenced sample was PBMCs. These receptors came from a boy under 10 years old in good health and CMV-seronegative. The CDR3 runs from the conserved cysteine through the conserved F or W. A D gene is named only where the DNA matches it firmly. Only part of the rows carry a size: once, few, many, or a class if the clone is expanded.

>TRBV10-2|TRBJ2-3|TRBD2|17|once
TGCGCCAGCAGTGACATCCCCGGGACTAGCGGTGCAGATACGCAGTATTTT
CASSDIPGTSGADTQYF
>TRBV2|TRBJ2-2|-|15|-
TGTGCCAGCAGTGTCGGCAGGGCGAACACCGGGGAGCTGTTTTTT
CASSVGRANTGELFF
>TRBV4-2|TRBJ2-7|TRBD1|14|-
TGTGCCAGCAGCCAAGATCTACAGGGGTACGAGCAGTACTTC
CASSQDLQGYEQYF
>TRBV29-1|TRBJ1-4|-|16|-
TGCAGCGTTGAAGGGGGGATGGGGAGGGGCCAAGAAAAACTGTTTTTT
CSVEGGMGRGQEKLFF
>TRBV5-3|TRBJ2-1|TRBD2|22|-
TGTGCCAGAAGCTTGATGAGGGGGGATTGGGCTAGCGGGAATTTGGACTACAATGAGCAGTTCTTC
CARSLMRGDWASGNLDYNEQFF
>TRBV30|TRBJ2-5|TRBD2|14|-
TGTGCCTGGACAAGACTAGCGGGAGGGGAGACCCAGTACTTC
CAWTRLAGGETQYF
>TRBV28|TRBJ1-5|TRBD1|17|-
TGTGCCAGCAGTTACATCCGGGACAGGGATGGTGATCAGCCCCAGCATTTT
CASSYIRDRDGDQPQHF
>TRBV28|TRBJ2-3|-|16|-
TGTGCCAGCAGTTCAAACAGGGTAGAATATGTCGATACGCAGTATTTT
CASSSNRVEYVDTQYF
>TRBV27|TRBJ2-5|TRBD2|12|once
TGTGCCAGCAGGTCGGGAGGCGAGACCCAGTACTTC
CASRSGGETQYF
>TRBV12-5|TRBJ2-7|TRBD1|18|-
TGTGCTAGTGGTATTTACTTGGGACAGGGGTCCCCGACCTACGAGCAGTACTTC
CASGIYLGQGSPTYEQYF
>TRBV10-3|TRBJ1-1|-|13|-
TGTGCCATCAGCTATAGTGTGAACACTGAAGCTTTCTTT
CAISYSVNTEAFF
>TRBV28|TRBJ2-1|TRBD2|17|-
TGTGCCAGCAACCACCCGCGGGCTAGCGGGACATACAATGAGCAGTTCTTC
CASNHPRASGTYNEQFF
>TRBV28|TRBJ2-3|TRBD2|18|-
TGTGCCAGCTCCTGGGGCGGGAGGGCCGGGTGGAGCACAGATACGCAGTATTTT
CASSWGGRAGWSTDTQYF
>TRBV19|TRBJ2-6|-|17|-
TGTGCCAGTAGCCCACTCCTTACTTTAGTTGGGGCCAACGTCCTGACTTTC
CASSPLLTLVGANVLTF
>TRBV9|TRBJ2-1|TRBD2|16|-
TGTGCCAGCAGCCCCTCAGGGAGCGGGGGATACAATGAGCAGTTCTTC
CASSPSGSGGYNEQFF
>TRBV6-1|TRBJ2-3|TRBD1|14|-
TGTGCCAGCAGCACCGGGACAGGCGCGGATACGCAGTATTTT
CASSTGTGADTQYF
>TRBV27|TRBJ2-7|-|14|-
TGTGCCAGCAGTTTCTCCCCTAGCTCCTACGAGCAGTACTTC
CASSFSPSSYEQYF
>TRBV27|TRBJ1-6|-|16|-
TGTGCCAGCAGTTTATTAGTCCCGGGAACAAATTCACCCCTCCACTTT
CASSLLVPGTNSPLHF
>TRBV7-6|TRBJ2-5|TRBD1|17|-
TGTGCCAGCAGCTTAGCATTACCAGGGGGCGTAGGGGAGACCCAGTACTTC
CASSLALPGGVGETQYF
>TRBV13|TRBJ2-7|TRBD2|13|-
TGTGCCAGCAGCTTTCGGGGGGCCTACGAGCAGTACTTC
CASSFRGAYEQYF
>TRBV30|TRBJ1-5|-|13|-
TGTGCCTGGAGTAACGGTGATAATCAGCCCCAGCATTTT
CAWSNGDNQPQHF
>TRBV5-4|TRBJ2-7|TRBD2|15|-
TGTGCCAGCAGCGGCAGACTAGCGGGAGAAGGCGAGCAGTACTTC
CASSGRLAGEGEQYF
>TRBV29-1|TRBJ2-1|TRBD2|14|-
TGCAGCGTTGAGCCGACTAGCGGGAGAGATGAGCAGTTCTTC
CSVEPTSGRDEQFF
>TRBV27|TRBJ1-2|TRBD1|15|-
TGTGCCAGCAGTATGCTCCCGACAGGGGACTATGGCTACACCTTC
CASSMLPTGDYGYTF
>TRBV10-3|TRBJ2-1|-|12|-
TGTGCCATCAGTGAGATAATCGATGAGCAGTTCTTC
CAISEIIDEQFF
>TRBV19|TRBJ2-7|-|13|once
TGTGCCAGTAGTATAGGGACATCCTACGAGCAGTACTTC
CASSIGTSYEQYF
>TRBV28|TRBJ2-3|TRBD2|18|-
TGTGCCAGCAGCCCCCTAGGGACTAGCGGAGGCAACACAGATACGCAGTATTTT
CASSPLGTSGGNTDTQYF
>TRBV4-2|TRBJ2-1|TRBD2|16|-
TGTGCCAGCAGCCAAGATACTAGCGGGAGGGCCAATGAGCAGTTCTTC
CASSQDTSGRANEQFF